This TCR beta chain was sequenced in a study of identical twins. The donor group consisted entirely of healthy Caucasians. Points on this clonotype: The antigen remains unidentified. At one boundary the junction diverges from the germline segment, which might be a read error.

From the 5' RACE reads, TCRdb called clonotypes with MiXCR, one entry per CDR3 protein. There are 570,000 or so distinct CDR3 sequences in the sample; around 9.6% occur only once, and approximately 3.2% lies in the top ten. Whole-study results and caveats: Abundant cord blood beta clonotypes carried fewer insertions; memory repertoires showed none.

CDR3 size: 13 residues. The germline CDR1 and CDR2 sequences are MDHEN and SYDVKM. These data also formed part of another study, on yellow fever vaccine responses in identical twins. That paper adds: Reportedly, the response of twins' T cells to the vaccine seemed partly convergent, partly personalized.

The receptor was derived from a woman aged 18-29 years in good health. Sequences were obtained from PBMCs. The gene calls are TRBV28 and TRBJ1-2, with D maybe TRBD1 (5 bases). This CDR3 is CASSLPGRPRPHF. Here the CDR3 DNA reads TGTGCCAGCAGTTTACCGGGACGGCCAAGGCCCCACTTC.